The sequence of this TCR beta chain was determined in a study of CD8 T cells in ankylosing spondylitis. Each CDR3 protein gets one entry after TCRdb re-called the 5' RACE reads with MiXCR. The data contain some 130,000 distinct CDR3 sequences, 10% to 12% of them singletons. This CDR3 region has 15 residues. The germline V gene encodes CDR1 SGHTA and CDR2 FQGNSA. The V gene lost 1 base and the J gene lost 3 bases, with 10 bases spanning the gap. This clonotype was counted at least ten times. The sequence was collected from a female donor with ankylosing spondylitis or in good health (not recorded which). The gene calls are TRBV7-2 and TRBJ2-1; weak D call: TRBD1 (6 bases). Sample: blood, either unsorted or a sorted T cell fraction (not recorded which). DNA for the CDR3: TGTGCCAGCAGCTTAGACAGGGCTATCTACAATGAGCAGTTCTTC. Its protein is CASSLDRAIYNEQFF.